This TCR beta chain is from a study of blood T cell repertoires in COVID-19. Study background: Acute and convalescent COVID-19 specimens originated in the United States, Italy and Spain.

The study recruited people aged about 18 to 89 years across around 23 US areas. Cohorts were assigned according to the clinical history that participants reported. The CDR3 loop spans 15 amino acids. The germline V gene encodes CDR1 SGHRS and CDR2 YFSETQ. V lost 4 bases, J lost 6 bases, and 17 bases lay in between. The count of this clone is one. How the authors handled the data: Using reference gene primer amplification, nucleated cell counts were estimated. TCRdb's table, derived via immunoSEQ multiplex PCR, lists solely in-frame clones and lacks some. That table gives V, J and clone size, and the DNA gave D and trimming. The data show approximately 300,000 clones, 90% to 95% seen once.

This sequence originates from a woman under 40 who had been exposed to COVID-19. The rearrangement links TRBV5-1 to TRBJ2-1; D might be TRBD1 (6 bases). Sequencing input: PBMCs or T cells enriched from blood (not recorded which). CDR3: CASSPRTAFPNEQFF. In nucleotides, the CDR3 is TGCGCCAGCAGCCCTCGGACAGCCTTCCCCAATGAGCAGTTCTTC.